A selection of T cell receptor beta chains follows, all from one sample in a study of shared clonotypes between healthy human individuals. The assay was immunoSEQ multiplex PCR, and TCRdb's table has in-frame clones only and misses some. The sample holds 2 million to 2.5 million clones, approximately 93% seen once. Sequencing was done on a sample of naive CD4+ T cells from PBMCs. Receptor source: a man aged 18 to 35 in good health. Some clones in this sample may be carry-over from other donors' samples. Both conserved end residues are part of each CDR3. The D gene is left open where the match is weak. Some rows have no size entry. The others give once, few or many, or a class for an expanded clone.

>TRBV7-9|TRBJ1-4|once|NA
CASSLIQGPDEKLFF
TGTGCCAGCAGCCTTATCCAGGGCCCAGATGAAAAACTGTTTTTT
>TRBV29-1|TRBJ1-2|once|NA
CSVGFGGFGGYTF
TGCAGCGTTGGGTTCGGGGGGTTTGGTGGCTACACCTTC
>TRBV5-4|TRBJ2-1|NA|TRBD2
CASSSASGSVDEQFF
TGTGCCAGCAGCTCAGCGAGCGGGAGCGTTGATGAGCAGTTCTTC
>TRBV5-1|TRBJ1-3|NA|NA
CASSRAPDSSGNTIYF
TGCGCCAGCAGCCGGGCTCCGGACAGCTCTGGAAACACCATATATTTT
>TRBV19|TRBJ2-5|NA|NA
CASSIRTIQETQYF
TGTGCCAGTAGTATTAGGACGATACAAGAGACCCAGTACTTC
>TRBV7-8|TRBJ1-2|NA|NA
CASSLEVGQPIIHGYTF
TGTGCCAGCAGCTTAGAGGTCGGGCAGCCGATCATCCACGGCTACACCTTC
>TRBV5-1|TRBJ2-1|once|NA
CASSLVTSSYNEQFF
TGCGCCAGCAGCTTGGTTACATCCTCCTACAATGAGCAGTTCTTC
>TRBV6-5|TRBJ1-2|NA|NA
CASSYQPLGVGYTF
TGTGCCAGCAGTTATCAGCCCCTTGGAGTGGGCTACACCTTC
>TRBV5-4|TRBJ1-1|NA|TRBD1
CASSRRSRQGLPMNTEAFF
TGTGCCAGCAGCCGGCGATCCCGACAGGGGCTCCCCATGAACACTGAAGCTTTCTTT
>TRBV6-5|TRBJ2-4|NA|NA
CASRSEAKNIQYF
TGTGCCAGCAGATCGGAAGCCAAAAACATTCAGTACTTC
>TRBV2|TRBJ2-1|NA|TRBD2
CASSELGGSSYNEQFF
TGTGCCAGCAGTGAACTAGGCGGGAGCTCCTACAATGAGCAGTTCTTC
>TRBV19|TRBJ1-2|NA|NA
CASNPSGIGGYTF
TGTGCCAGTAACCCATCAGGTATAGGTGGCTACACCTTC
>TRBV19|TRBJ2-3|NA|NA
CASIGPLSTDTQYF
TGTGCCAGTATTGGGCCGCTTAGCACAGATACGCAGTATTTT
>TRBV4-1|TRBJ2-7|NA|NA
CASSQGVLAVTYEQYF
TGCGCCAGCAGCCAAGGAGTACTAGCCGTAACCTACGAGCAGTACTTC
>TRBV15|TRBJ2-1|NA|TRBD2
CATRLGGRLLSYNEQFF
TGTGCCACCCGTCTCGGCGGGAGGCTCCTCTCCTACAATGAGCAGTTCTTC
>TRBV29-1|TRBJ1-1|NA|NA
CSVEGRLNTEAFF
TGCAGCGTTGAGGGCAGGCTAAACACTGAAGCTTTCTTT
>TRBV14|TRBJ1-1|NA|NA
CASSLGGFGYTEAFF
TGTGCCAGCAGCCTTGGGGGCTTTGGGTACACTGAAGCTTTCTTT
>TRBV25-1|TRBJ2-5|NA|NA
CASRAGQETQYF
TGTGCCTCCCGGGCGGGCCAAGAGACCCAGTACTTC
>TRBV6-6|TRBJ2-7|NA|NA
CASRGDSYEQYF
TGTGCCAGCAGGGGGGACTCCTACGAGCAGTACTTC
>TRBV19|TRBJ1-5|NA|NA
CASSISQYNQPQHF
TGTGCCAGTAGTATCTCTCAATACAATCAGCCCCAGCATTTT
>TRBV6-6|TRBJ2-7|once|TRBD2
CASSSGLGRREQYF
TGTGCCAGCAGTTCGGGACTAGGACGGAGGGAGCAGTACTTC
>TRBV7-3|TRBJ1-2|NA|NA
CASSLTPDGHGYTF
TGTGCCAGCAGCTTAACCCCTGACGGTCATGGCTACACCTTC
>TRBV30|TRBJ1-5|NA|NA
CAWGVGWDSNQPQHF
TGTGCCTGGGGCGTCGGTTGGGACAGCAATCAGCCCCAGCATTTT
>TRBV5-1|TRBJ2-7|NA|TRBD2
CASSTSGSGEQYF
TGCGCCAGCAGTACTAGCGGGAGTGGCGAGCAGTACTTC
>TRBV18|TRBJ2-7|NA|TRBD2
CASSPLLAGGLYEQYF
TGTGCCAGCTCACCGTTACTAGCGGGAGGCCTCTACGAGCAGTACTTC
>TRBV5-1|TRBJ2-7|once|TRBD1
CASSWTGWTYEQYF
TGCGCCAGCAGCTGGACAGGGTGGACCTACGAGCAGTACTTC
>TRBV5-1|TRBJ1-4|NA|NA
CASSAGPNEKLFF
TGCGCCAGCTCAGCCGGTCCTAATGAAAAACTGTTTTTT
>TRBV28|TRBJ2-7|NA|TRBD2
CAHAGGHEQYF
TGTGCCCACGCGGGGGGCCACGAGCAGTACTTC
>TRBV9|TRBJ2-7|NA|NA
CASSVGQASGEQYF
TGTGCCAGCAGCGTGGGGCAAGCGTCGGGAGAGCAGTACTTC